The 16 T cell receptor beta chains reported below all come from one sample, sequenced in a study of control samples from healthy donors and cancer patients. Clones were sequenced by immunoSEQ multiplex PCR, and TCRdb holds only the in-frame ones, with some missing. The sample includes 85,000 to 100,000 clones, about four fifths of them seen just once. Sequencing was carried out using blood. These receptors were collected from a man aged 60 to 69 in good health.

The rearrangement joins TRBV29-1 to TRBJ1-1, with D possibly matching TRBD1 (5 bases). This CDR3 is built from 11 residues. Germline CDR1 and CDR2: SQVTM and ANQGSEA. CDR3 protein: CGGRTNTEAFF. In nucleotides, the CDR3 is TGCGGGGGGAGGACGAACACTGAAGCTTTCTTT.

This chain uses TRBV5-6 with TRBJ2-7, with TRBD1 matching over 7 bases. Unmatched junction bases numbered 3, after V lost 3 bases and J lost 3 bases. Germline V gives CDR1 SGHDT, CDR2 YYEEEE. This CDR3 comprises 13 residues. The CDR3 reads CASSSTGVYEQYF. The CDR3, as DNA: TGTGCCAGCAGCTCTACAGGGGTCTACGAGCAGTACTTC.

This CDR3 is CASRWRFSGNTIYF. The CDR3 bases are TGTGCCAGTCGTTGGAGGTTCTCTGGAAACACCATATATTTT. The rearrangement links TRBV19 to TRBJ1-3; D ambiguous. Trimming pared 8 bases from V and 0 bases from J, leaving 11 bases between. The CDR3 length is 14 residues. Germline lookup yields CDR1 LNHDA and CDR2 SQIVND (reference sequence).

V usage is TRBV28 and J usage is TRBJ2-7, with 11 positions matching TRBD2. The V gene end was trimmed by 5 bases and the J gene end by 3 bases; junction bases not matched to a gene: 6. This CDR3 spans 15 amino acids. Looked up from germline, CDR1 is MDHEN and CDR2 is SYDVKM. Here the CDR3 reads CASSPGTSGLYEQYF. In DNA, the CDR3 is TGTGCCAGCAGTCCCGGGACTAGCGGACTCTACGAGCAGTACTTC.

This clone has only a few counts. The CDR3 spells CASSETSGGAETQYF. CDR3 DNA: TGTGCCAGCAGTGAGACTAGCGGGGGGGCAGAGACCCAGTACTTC. The chain combines TRBV6-1 with TRBJ2-5; 14 nucleotides align to TRBD2. Germline-derived CDR1 and CDR2 are MNHNS and SASEGT. The CDR3 is 15 amino acids. J gave up 4 bases and V 3 bases, and 1 base lay outside the gene matches.

The rearrangement links TRBV19 to TRBJ2-7, with 13 bases that match TRBD2. Germline trimming cut 7 bases from V and 4 bases from J; bases unmatched to any gene: 7. The CDR3 length is 15 residues. Germline loops: CDR1 LNHDA, CDR2 SQIVND (reference sequence). CDR3 sequence (DNA): TGTGCCAGTAAGACTAGCGGGGGGTCCGGGTACGAGCAGTACTTC. It is translated as CASKTSGGSGYEQYF.

To note about this clone: Distinct nucleotide sequences in the sample also encode this CDR3. V gene TRBV5-1 combines with J gene TRBJ1-1; D ambiguous. In germline, CDR1 is SGHRS, CDR2 YFSETQ. CDR3 length: 13 amino acids. V was clipped by 1 base and J by 2 bases, with 6 bases between them. This chain's CDR3 is CASSLPGNTEAFF. The CDR3, as DNA: TGCGCCAGCAGCTTGCCCGGTAACACTGAAGCTTTCTTT.

This chain connects TRBV19 to TRBJ2-7, with 14 bases that match TRBD2. The trim removed 5 bases at V and 3 bases at J, leaving 9 bases unmatched. The CDR3 is 17 residues long. Looked up from germline, CDR1 is LNHDA and CDR2 is SQIVND (reference sequence). Written as DNA, the CDR3 is TGTGCCAGTAGTCCGGGACTAGCGGGAGATTCCGTCTACGAGCAGTACTTC. Its protein product is CASSPGLAGDSVYEQYF.

The chain uses TRBV29-1 and TRBJ2-1, with 11 bases identical to TRBD2. J was trimmed by 5 bases and V by 7 bases; bases with no gene match: 4. Germline CDR1 reads SQVTM; CDR2 reads ANQGSEA. This CDR3 region has 13 residues. CDR3 nucleotide sequence: TGCAGCGCCCGGACTAGCGGGCACAATGAGCAGTTCTTC. Translating gives CSARTSGHNEQFF.

The sample holds one count of this clone. The chain has TRBV6-5 and TRBJ2-5, with D perhaps TRBD1 (5 bases). Germline values: CDR1 MNHEY, CDR2 SVGAGI. Trimming shortened V by 5 bases and J by 5 bases, and 15 bases separated the two germline ends. The length of the CDR3 is 14 residues. The CDR3 DNA reads as TGTGCCAGCAGTCCGCCCCCAGGGCGGGAGACCCAGTACTTC. Amino acid sequence: CASSPPPGRETQYF.

V usage is TRBV9 and J usage is TRBJ2-3; 13 bases are a match to TRBD2. This CDR3 comprises 15 residues. Germline V gene lookup returns CDR1 SGDLS and CDR2 YYNGEE. The junction had 7 bases not matched to a gene; V was cut back by 1 base and J by 11 bases. The CDR3 reads CASSVTGTSGTGQYF. CDR3 DNA sequence: TGTGCCAGCAGCGTAACCGGGACTAGCGGGACGGGGCAGTATTTT.

This chain uses TRBV24-1 with TRBJ2-3; D is possibly TRBD1 or TRBD2 (5 bases each). CDR3 length: 14 residues. V lost 3 bases and J lost 4, with 10 bases in between. Germline CDR1 is KGHDR and CDR2 is SFDVKD. As DNA, the CDR3 is TGTGCCACCAGTGATACGAGGGGAGCAGATACGCAGTATTTT. This codes for CATSDTRGADTQYF.

This clone was detected a few times. The chain joins TRBV7-9 to TRBJ1-5, with 8 bases matching TRBD1. The germline V gene has CDR1 SEHNR and CDR2 FQNEAQ (reference sequence). The CDR3 runs 16 residues. The J segment lost 1 base and the V segment lost 5 bases, leaving 7 bases of the junction unmatched. The CDR3 nucleotides read TGTGCCAGCAGCACCGGACAGGGCGGAAGCAATCAGCCCCAGCATTTT. Translated, it gives CASSTGQGGSNQPQHF.

This chain connects TRBV5-6 to TRBJ1-4; D unclear. V was shortened by 4 bases and J by 0 bases, with 10 bases between the two germline ends. Germline V lookup: CDR1 SGHDT, CDR2 YYEEEE. There are 15 residues in the CDR3. The CDR3 loop reads CASSQKTATNEKLFF. In DNA form, the CDR3 reads TGTGCCAGCAGCCAAAAGACCGCAACTAATGAAAAACTGTTTTTT. Together with reference TRBV5-6 and TRBJ1-4, the CDR3 gives the full variable domain: DAGVTQSPTHLIKTRGQQVTLRCSPKSGHDTVSWYQQALGQGPQFIFQYYEEEERQRGNFPDRFSGHQFPNYSSELNVNALLLGDSALYLCASSQKTATNEKLFFGSGTQLSVL.

This clone was counted once. The rearrangement links TRBV4-1 to TRBJ2-3; 8 positions match TRBD2. Germline V gives CDR1 MGHRA, CDR2 YSYEKL. There are 15 residues in the CDR3. After removal of 8 bases from V and 4 bases from J, the junction contained 11 bases not matched to a gene. The CDR3 loop reads CASAWTSLGSDTQYF. The CDR3 nucleotides read TGCGCCAGCGCCTGGACTAGCCTCGGGTCAGATACGCAGTATTTT.

The J gene is TRBJ2-3, the V gene TRBV28; TRBD1 matches at 7 bases. Germline V gene lookup returns CDR1 MDHEN and CDR2 SYDVKM. With V trimmed by 4 bases and J by 1 base, 2 bases remained unmatched. The length of the CDR3 is 14 residues. CDR3 sequence reads: CASSWTGRTDTQYF. The CDR3 nucleotides read TGTGCCAGCAGTTGGACAGGTCGCACAGATACGCAGTATTTT.